The T cell receptor (beta chain) described here comes from a study of T cell therapy after organ transplantation. Study-level results: Minimal repertoire change after therapy followed marked pretherapy expansions in nonresponders.

Time point reported: 20-29 weeks after completion of therapy. Profiled with immunoSEQ multiplex PCR; TCRdb holds only in-frame clones, not every one. The sample yields approximately 1,200 clones, roughly 59% seen once. There are 15 residues in the CDR3. V shed 5 bases, J shed 7 bases, and the junction held 8 bases outside the gene matches. In germline, CDR1 is SEHNR, CDR2 FQNEAQ (reference sequence). As regards this clone: The target antigen is unknown.

Sequencing was performed on CD8+ T cells from blood, taken after autologous CMV-specific T cell therapy. The sequence was collected from a human patient who had received a solid organ transplant and had CMV disease. Some T cells may originate from the graft donor. The rearrangement links TRBV7-9 to TRBJ2-1; TRBD1 matches 10 bases. The CDR3 protein is CASSNRDRGRNEQFF. The CDR3 DNA follows: TGTGCCAGCAGCAACCGGGACAGGGGAAGGAATGAGCAGTTCTTC.